A selection of T cell receptor beta chains follows, all from one sample in a study of blood T cells in healthy people across ages. One entry per CDR3 protein results from TCRdb running MiXCR on the 5' RACE reads. The sample contains roughly 1.7 million distinct CDR3 sequences, about 31% of which appear only once. Material: blood. These receptors were collected from a woman younger than 45 in good health. CDR3s include the opening cysteine and the closing phenylalanine or tryptophan. D genes are given only for firm matches. The size of a clone is reported for some rows only, either as once, few or many, or as a class for expanded clones.

TGTGCCAGCAGCCAGGGAAGGAATGAAAAACTGTTTTTT	CASSQGRNEKLFF	.	TRBJ1-4	TRBV13	.
TGTGCCATCAAGGCAGGGGGTGCGGGAAGTTCACCCCTCCACTTT	CAIKAGGAGSSPLHF	TRBD1	TRBJ1-6	TRBV10-3	.
TGCAGTGCAGGGTCGGGGGGCATTTCCAAAAACATTCAGTACTTC	CSAGSGGISKNIQYF	.	TRBJ2-4	TRBV20-1	.
TGTGCCAGCAGCCAGTCTAAAAGGACCGGGGAGCTGTTTTTT	CASSQSKRTGELFF	.	TRBJ2-2	TRBV14	.
TGTGCCAGCAGCTCGCCCGCTCACATCCGGGCTGAAGCTTTCTTT	CASSSPAHIRAEAFF	.	TRBJ1-1	TRBV7-9	few
TGTGCCAGCAGTCATACCCCGCTAGCGGGAGGGTACTACGAGCAGTACTTC	CASSHTPLAGGYYEQYF	TRBD2	TRBJ2-7	TRBV27	.
TGCGCCAGCAGCTCCACCGGGGGTTATGATACGCAGTATTTT	CASSSTGGYDTQYF	.	TRBJ2-3	TRBV5-1	few
TGTGCCAGCAGCCAAGAGCCGGGACTAGCGAACAATGAGCAGTTCTTC	CASSQEPGLANNEQFF	TRBD2	TRBJ2-1	TRBV14	.
TGTGCCAGCAGCCAAGATCGCGCAGGGGGGCTTACTGAAGCTTTCTTT	CASSQDRAGGLTEAFF	TRBD1	TRBJ1-1	TRBV14	.
TGTGCCAGCAGCTCTTATCAGGACAGGGTTTCCACCTTCTATGGCTACACCTTC	CASSSYQDRVSTFYGYTF	TRBD1	TRBJ1-2	TRBV7-9	.
TGCAGTGCTAGAGTAAGAGTCTCTTGGAATGAGCAGTTCTTC	CSARVRVSWNEQFF	.	TRBJ2-1	TRBV20-1	few
TGCAGCTTCTACTTTGCCACGGGGGCCCATGAGGAGCAGTTCTTC	CSFYFATGAHEEQFF	.	TRBJ2-1	TRBV29-1	.
TGCAGTGCTAGAGGGGGGGTTAAGGGCAATGAGCAGTTCTTC	CSARGGVKGNEQFF	.	TRBJ2-1	TRBV20-1	.
TGTGCCAGCAGTTGGGGGCAGAGCCAGCCCCAGCATTTT	CASSWGQSQPQHF	.	TRBJ1-5	TRBV27	.
TGTGCCAGCAGTGAGTTTCCGCGTGGGGGTCAGCCCCAGCATTTT	CASSEFPRGGQPQHF	.	TRBJ1-5	TRBV2	.
TGTGCCAGCAGCCTTCCTGGGGCAGGGGGTGGCGAGACCCAGTACTTC	CASSLPGAGGGETQYF	TRBD1	TRBJ2-5	TRBV6-6	.
TGTGCCACCAGTGATCCGACAGGTTCTAACAATGAGCAGTTCTTC	CATSDPTGSNNEQFF	.	TRBJ2-1	TRBV24-1	.
TGCAGCGTTGAACAGGGGGGGGTCGGCAGCGGGTCCTACAATGAGCAGTTCTTC	CSVEQGGVGSGSYNEQFF	.	TRBJ2-1	TRBV29-1	few
TGTGCCAGCAGTGAGGGCACGGGTTACTACGAGCAGTACTTC	CASSEGTGYYEQYF	.	TRBJ2-7	TRBV2	few
TGTGCCAGCAGCACACTAGCGGGGGGTGAGCGCGATACGCAGTATTTT	CASSTLAGGERDTQYF	TRBD2	TRBJ2-3	TRBV7-9	.
TGTGCCAGCAGTTTATCCGGGGGTCAGCCCCAGCATTTT	CASSLSGGQPQHF	.	TRBJ1-5	TRBV12-3/TRBV12-4	many
TGTGCCAGCAGCGTAGATCAGACTGACTATGGCTACACCTTC	CASSVDQTDYGYTF	.	TRBJ1-2	TRBV9	.
TGTGCCAGCAGTGAAGTTGGACTAGCGCCCGAGCAGTACTTC	CASSEVGLAPEQYF	TRBD2	TRBJ2-7	TRBV6-4	many
TGTGCCAGCAGCCGTACAGGGTCCCAGCAAGAGACCCAGTACTTC	CASSRTGSQQETQYF	.	TRBJ2-5	TRBV11-2	.
TGTGCCAGCAGCCAAGCCTCTAATCAGCCCCAGCATTTT	CASSQASNQPQHF	.	TRBJ1-5	TRBV3-1	.
TGTGCCAGCAGTTACAGGGCTACCAATCAGCCCCAGCATTTT	CASSYRATNQPQHF	.	TRBJ1-5	TRBV6-5	.
TGTGCCAGCAGCCCATGGGACAGGGTACTGAACACTGAAGCTTTCTTT	CASSPWDRVLNTEAFF	TRBD1	TRBJ1-1	TRBV7-2	.
TGTGCCGGCAGCGGACCGGGACAGGGGGCGTTTGGCCTGACTTTC	CAGSGPGQGAFGLTF	TRBD1	TRBJ2-6	TRBV28	.
TGCGCCAGCAGCCCCGGACTAGCGGGGGATTTTTACAATGAGCAGTACTTC	CASSPGLAGDFYNEQYF	TRBD2	TRBJ2-7	TRBV5-1	.
TGTGCCAGCAGCTTAGATCCGCCTAGCGGAAGGGGTGAGCAGTTCTTC	CASSLDPPSGRGEQFF	TRBD2	TRBJ2-1	TRBV11-2	.
TGCAGTGCTGAGGTCGCTAGCGGCTCCTACAATGAGCAGTTCTTC	CSAEVASGSYNEQFF	TRBD2	TRBJ2-1	TRBV20-1	few
TGTGCCAGCAGCTCCCCCGGGGAGAGCTCCTACAATGAGCAGTTCTTC	CASSSPGESSYNEQFF	.	TRBJ2-1	TRBV7-2	.
TGCAGTGCTAATCGCGAGTCCTACGAGCAGTACTTC	CSANRESYEQYF	.	TRBJ2-7	TRBV20-1	few
TGCGCCAGCAGTGATTACGGGGGGACGGACACCGGGGAGCTGTTTTTT	CASSDYGGTDTGELFF	TRBD2	TRBJ2-2	TRBV10-1	.
TGCAGTGCTAGAGCAGGGGGTGCTGGCTACACCTTC	CSARAGGAGYTF	TRBD1	TRBJ1-2	TRBV20-1	few
TGTGCCAGCAGTGAGACAGGGAGTACTTATGGAGAGCAGTTCTTC	CASSETGSTYGEQFF	TRBD1	TRBJ2-1	TRBV6-1	.
TGTGCCAGGGCGGGATCCCAGACGGATACGCAGTATTTT	CARAGSQTDTQYF	.	TRBJ2-3	TRBV2	.
TGCGCCAGCAGCTTGGTAGACAGCGGACCCTACGAGCAGTACTTC	CASSLVDSGPYEQYF	.	TRBJ2-7	TRBV5-1	.
TGCGCCAGCAGCAGGGACAGCGTATCGTACTCTGGAAACACCATATATTTT	CASSRDSVSYSGNTIYF	TRBD1	TRBJ1-3	TRBV4-1	.
TGTGCCAGCAGCCCCACGCAGAAGCGGGAGCGATACAATGAGCAGTTCTTC	CASSPTQKRERYNEQFF	TRBD2	TRBJ2-1	TRBV7-8	.
TGCAGTGCTAGTGCCGGGACAGGGGGAGGCTACACCTTC	CSASAGTGGGYTF	TRBD1	TRBJ1-2	TRBV20-1	few
TGTGCCAGCACCTTGGGGAGGAACTCCTACGAGCAGTACTTC	CASTLGRNSYEQYF	.	TRBJ2-7	TRBV28	.
TGTGCCAGCAGTTTATCTCTTCAGCGGGGAAGCTCCTACAATGAGCAGTTCTTC	CASSLSLQRGSSYNEQFF	TRBD2	TRBJ2-1	TRBV27	once
TGTGCCAGCAGCGCGGACAGGGGGCTCAACAATGAGCAGTTCTTC	CASSADRGLNNEQFF	TRBD1	TRBJ2-1	TRBV7-7	few
TGCAGTGCCCGTGGCAGGGCTAGCTATGGCTACACCTTC	CSARGRASYGYTF	.	TRBJ1-2	TRBV20-1	few